A selection of T cell receptor beta chains follows, all from one sample in a study of T cells in Graves' hyperthyroidism and ophthalmopathy. MiXCR was run by TCRdb on the multiplex PCR reads, yielding one entry per CDR3 protein. Of about 510,000 distinct CDR3 sequences in the sample, roughly 45% were seen once. Specimen: peripheral blood or thyroid tissue (not recorded which). Receptor source: an adult woman with Graves' disease, either hyperthyroidism or ophthalmopathy (not recorded which). Both conserved end residues are part of each CDR3. D genes are given only for firm matches. Not all rows give a size; the values are once, few, many and, for expanded clones, a class.

TGTGCCAGCAGCCAAGATAGTACCGAAACCCAAGAGACCCAGTACTTC,CASSQDSTETQETQYF,many,TRBJ2-5,TRBV4-2,-
TGTGCCAGCCTGGGCCGCCAGGGAGTCGCTAACTATGGCTACACCTTC,CASLGRQGVANYGYTF,-,TRBJ1-2,TRBV2,-
TGTGCCAGTAGTATCAGTGTCCGGAAGACCCAGTACTTC,CASSISVRKTQYF,-,TRBJ2-5,TRBV19,-
TGTGCCATCAGTGAATCGGGCCCCAGGCTCCAAGAGACCCAGTACTTC,CAISESGPRLQETQYF,-,TRBJ2-5,TRBV10-3,-
TGCAGCGTGACCGGGACAGGTCTCTACTATGGCTACACCTTC,CSVTGTGLYYGYTF,-,TRBJ1-2,TRBV29-1,TRBD1
TGCGCCAGCAGCCAAATCTACGACGGAGGTGGCTACGAGCAGTACTTC,CASSQIYDGGGYEQYF,-,TRBJ2-7,TRBV5-1,-
TGTGCCAGCAGCTTAGGGAGGGGTTTTGATGGCTACACCTTC,CASSLGRGFDGYTF,many,TRBJ1-2,TRBV7-6,-
TGTGCCAGCAGCTTAGGGGGGACTGAGAATGAAAAACTGTTTTTT,CASSLGGTENEKLFF,many,TRBJ1-4,TRBV7-8,-
TGTGCCAGCAGTAAGCGGACGGGAAGCACCGGGGAGCTGTTTTTT,CASSKRTGSTGELFF,-,TRBJ2-2,TRBV2,-
TGTGCCATCAGTGGCGGGGCTAGCGGGGGTACCTACGAGCAGTACTTC,CAISGGASGGTYEQYF,many,TRBJ2-7,TRBV10-3,TRBD2
TGCGCCAGCAGCTTGGGGGTTCGGGCTGGGACTGAAGCTTTCTTT,CASSLGVRAGTEAFF,-,TRBJ1-1,TRBV5-1,-
TGTGCCAGCAGCTTAGATACCAGGCCCTACGAGCAGTACTTC,CASSLDTRPYEQYF,many,TRBJ2-7,TRBV7-9,-
TGTGCCATCAGGGGAGGACAGGGGTCCCATGGCTACACCTTC,CAIRGGQGSHGYTF,-,TRBJ1-2,TRBV10-3,TRBD1
TGTGCCAGCAGCTTACTTATGGCCGGCCGCTACACCTTC,CASSLLMAGRYTF,-,TRBJ1-2,TRBV7-9,-
TGTGCCAGCAGTGAAGCCAGTTTCTCTGGGGCCAACGTCCTGACTTTC,CASSEASFSGANVLTF,many,TRBJ2-6,TRBV2,-
TGCAGTGCTAGAGGGACTAGCGGGAGCTCCTACAATGAGCAGTTCTTC,CSARGTSGSSYNEQFF,-,TRBJ2-1,TRBV20-1,TRBD2
TGCGCCAGCTTAAACGACAGGGGGCCTAGGGAGACCCAGTACTTC,CASLNDRGPRETQYF,-,TRBJ2-5,TRBV5-1,TRBD1
TGTGTCAGCAGGAGGACAGGGAACGAGCAGTACTTC,CVSRRTGNEQYF,-,TRBJ2-7,TRBV6-6,TRBD1
TGTGCCAGCAGAGAAGATGAAAAACTGTTTTTT,CASREDEKLFF,-,TRBJ1-4,TRBV6-2/TRBV6-3,-
TGTGCCAGCAGCTCGATGGTGGAAGAGACCCAGTACTTC,CASSSMVEETQYF,many,TRBJ2-5,TRBV9,-
TGTGCCAGCAGCGGACAAATTCTCACCGGGGAGCTGTTTTTT,CASSGQILTGELFF,-,TRBJ2-2,TRBV9,-
TGTGCCAGCAGCTTGTCGGCAGGGCAAGGGGCTTTC,CASSLSAGQGAF,-,TRBJ2-6,TRBV5-5,-
TGCGCCAGCAGCTCTGGGACACAGAACACTGAAGCTTTCTTT,CASSSGTQNTEAFF,-,TRBJ1-1,TRBV5-1,-
TGTGCCAGCAGCGTCGGGACGCCTTCCTACGAGCAGTACTTC,CASSVGTPSYEQYF,many,TRBJ2-7,TRBV7-8,-
TGCAGTGCTGCACCGGGACAGGGATACGAGCAGTACTTC,CSAAPGQGYEQYF,-,TRBJ2-7,TRBV20-1,TRBD1
TGCAGTGCCCCCTGGCTAGCGGGAGGACGGCAAGAGACCCAGTACTTC,CSAPWLAGGRQETQYF,-,TRBJ2-5,TRBV20-1,TRBD2
TGTGCCAGCAGCCGACAGGGAGGTCGCAGGAATTCACCCCTCCACTTT,CASSRQGGRRNSPLHF,once,TRBJ1-6,TRBV5-5,TRBD1
TGTGCCAGCAGTTTAGCGACAGATCGTGGCTACACCTTC,CASSLATDRGYTF,many,TRBJ1-2,TRBV12-3/TRBV12-4,-
TGTGCCAGCAGTTCCTACCGTAGCGGCACCGGGGAGCTGTTTTTT,CASSSYRSGTGELFF,-,TRBJ2-2,TRBV6-2/TRBV6-3,-
TGTGCCAGGAAAGGGGGCTACACCTTC,CARKGGYTF,-,TRBJ1-2,TRBV19,-
TGTGCCAGCAGCTTCCCTCAGGGAGAAAGAGAGACCCAGTACTTC,CASSFPQGERETQYF,few,TRBJ2-5,TRBV7-2,-
TGCGCCAGCAGCCAAATGACAGGGACTATAGAGACCCAGTACTTC,CASSQMTGTIETQYF,few,TRBJ2-5,TRBV4-1,-
TGTGCCATCAGTGAACTCCCCAAGAATAATTCACCCCTCCACTTT,CAISELPKNNSPLHF,-,TRBJ1-6,TRBV10-3,-
TGCAGTGCTAGAGCTATCGGGACCCAGTACTTC,CSARAIGTQYF,-,TRBJ2-5,TRBV20-1,-
TGCAGTGCTCCGCGGGGCCCAAACACTGAAGCTTTCTTT,CSAPRGPNTEAFF,-,TRBJ1-1,TRBV20-1,-
TGTGCCAGCAGTCGAGGGCCCTCGTATGGCTACACCTTC,CASSRGPSYGYTF,many,TRBJ1-2,TRBV2,-
TGTGCCAGCAGTGAAAACGGGCTCAACACCATATATTTT,CASSENGLNTIYF,-,TRBJ1-3,TRBV2,-
TGTGCCAGCAGCGTAGGATTTATGGGGGAAGGGGGCACTGAAGCTTTCTTT,CASSVGFMGEGGTEAFF,-,TRBJ1-1,TRBV9,-
TGTGCCAGCAGCTATCTAGCGGGAGGGCCGGATGAGCAGTTCTTC,CASSYLAGGPDEQFF,-,TRBJ2-1,TRBV12-3/TRBV12-4,TRBD2
TGTGCCACCAGCAGTTCCGAGGGTGGCTACACCTTC,CATSSSEGGYTF,once,TRBJ1-2,TRBV15,-
TGCAGTGCCGCCTTCAAAGCGGGGGGCCTCAACACCGGGGAGCTGTTTTTT,CSAAFKAGGLNTGELFF,many,TRBJ2-2,TRBV20-1,TRBD2
TGTGCCAGCAGTCCCCGTCGGTTGACTGAAGCTTTCTTT,CASSPRRLTEAFF,-,TRBJ1-1,TRBV28,-
TGTGCCAGTAGTACCTCCTCGGGACTGAGATATAGCAATCAGCCCCAGCATTTT,CASSTSSGLRYSNQPQHF,many,TRBJ1-5,TRBV19,-
TGTGCCAGCTCCCCCCGCGACCACCTCTTCGAGCAGTACTTC,CASSPRDHLFEQYF,-,TRBJ2-7,TRBV2,-
TGCAGTGCTAGAGATGGGACCTATAACACCGGGGAGCTGTTTTTT,CSARDGTYNTGELFF,many,TRBJ2-2,TRBV20-1,-
TGTGCCAGCAGCCAAGCATGGACAGGGGGCGGCAGCTATGGCTACACCTTC,CASSQAWTGGGSYGYTF,many,TRBJ1-2,TRBV7-8,TRBD1
TGTGCCGCCTCGGCAGGTGGGAACACTGAAGCTTTCTTT,CAASAGGNTEAFF,-,TRBJ1-1,TRBV19,-
TGTGCCAGCAGTTCCCAACACAACACTGAAGCTTTCTTT,CASSSQHNTEAFF,many,TRBJ1-1,TRBV6-2/TRBV6-3,-
TGTGCCAGTAGTGTAACAGGGGAGGGCACCGGGGAGCTGTTTTTT,CASSVTGEGTGELFF,many,TRBJ2-2,TRBV19,-
TGTGCCAGCAGTTCCCATACGGGGGGGGAACGGCAGTACTTC,CASSSHTGGERQYF,-,TRBJ2-7,TRBV6-1,TRBD2
TGCAGCGTCATGGTGTCTAGCGGGAGCTCCTACGAGCAGTACTTC,CSVMVSSGSSYEQYF,-,TRBJ2-7,TRBV29-1,TRBD2
TGCAGTGCTAGGGGCGTAAACTATGGCTACACCTTC,CSARGVNYGYTF,many,TRBJ1-2,TRBV20-1,-